These 11 T cell receptor beta chains were all obtained from the same sample, sequenced in a study of early T cells in non-severe SARS-CoV-2 infection. MiXCR was run by TCRdb on the 5' RACE reads, yielding one entry per CDR3 protein. The sample lists fewer than 75,000 distinct CDR3 sequences, roughly 18% occurring once. The specimen comprised whole blood, sampled at baseline. Receptors were obtained from an adult who was a healthcare worker with PCR-confirmed SARS-CoV-2 infection or an uninfected control (not recorded which).

The chain carries TRBV3-1 and TRBJ2-2, with 7 bases lining up with TRBD1. The CDR3 contains 14 residues. Germline CDR1 and CDR2: LGHDT and YNNKEL (reference sequence). V dropped 2 bases and J dropped 7; count of bases not matched to a gene: 4. In DNA form, the CDR3 reads TGTGCCAGCAGCCAACGACAGGGAAACGGGGAGCTGTTTTTT. It translates to CASSQRQGNGELFF.

This clonotype was counted only a few times. The chain couples TRBV25-1 to TRBJ2-3; TRBD2 is a possible D gene (6 bases). CDR3 length equals 12 residues. CDR1 is MGHDK and CDR2 is SYGVNS in the germline V gene. Between the trimmed V and J ends, which lost 9 bases and 0 bases, there was a span of 7 bases. CDR3 loop: CASRESTDTQYF. The CDR3 bases are TGTGCCAGTCGGGAGAGCACAGATACGCAGTATTTT.

In its sample, this clonotype was seen many times. V gene TRBV4-2 combines with J gene TRBJ1-4, with D possibly matching TRBD1 (6 bases). CDR1 LGHNA and CDR2 YNFKEQ come from the germline V gene. The CDR3 is made up of 17 amino acids. V lost 0 bases to trimming and J lost 8 bases, with 19 bases between them. This chain's CDR3 is CASSQESAGAGREKLFF. CDR3 bases: TGTGCCAGCAGCCAAGAGTCGGCAGGGGCCGGGAGGGAAAAACTGTTTTTT.

The V call is TRBV20-1, the J call TRBJ2-2; 7 bases line up with TRBD2. Losses at the gene ends were 3 bases for V and 0 bases for J; bases not matched to a gene: 7. The CDR3 loop spans 16 amino acids. The germline CDR1 and CDR2 sequences are DFQATT and SNEGSKA (reference sequence). For the CDR3, the DNA is TGCAGTGCTAGGACTACTAGCGTCCCGAACACCGGGGAGCTGTTTTTT. Its translation: CSARTTSVPNTGELFF.

This clonotype was counted between two and nine times. The V call is TRBV12-3 or TRBV12-4, the J call TRBJ1-5, with D possibly matching TRBD1 (5 bases). Trimming pared 6 bases from V and 5 bases from J, leaving 11 bases between. CDR3 length equals 13 residues. This CDR3 reads CASSGDGDQPQHF. CDR3 nucleotides: TGTGCCAGCAGCGGGGACGGCGATCAGCCCCAGCATTTT.

The rearrangement uses TRBV11-2 and TRBJ2-3; 8 nucleotides line up with TRBD2. The germline V gene encodes CDR1 SGHAT and CDR2 FQNNGV. Trimming cost V 4 bases and J 2 bases; bases outside gene matches: 8. This CDR3 region has 16 residues. CDR3 residues: CASSSTPGLDTDTQYF. The CDR3 coding sequence is TGTGCCAGCAGCTCGACTCCGGGACTAGACACAGATACGCAGTATTTT.

Ten or more counts support this clonotype. The gene calls are TRBV7-2 and TRBJ1-5, with a tentative D call TRBD1 (5 bases). CDR3 length: 14 residues. Deletions cut 3 bases from V and 1 base from J, with 7 bases between. CDR1 is SGHTA, CDR2 FQGNSA, per germline. The CDR3 loop is CASSFRDSNQPQHF. CDR3 in DNA: TGTGCCAGCAGCTTTAGGGACAGCAATCAGCCCCAGCATTTT. Using reference TRBV7-2 and TRBJ1-5 for the parts outside the CDR3, the full variable domain is GAGVSQSPSNKVTEKGKDVELRCDPISGHTALYWYRQSLGQGLEFLIYFQGNSAPDKSGLPSDRFSAERTGGSVSTLTIQRTQQEDSAVYLCASSFRDSNQPQHFGDGTRLSIL.

CDR3 in DNA: TGCAGTGCTGGGGACAGGATGAACACTGAAGCTTTCTTT. It is translated as CSAGDRMNTEAFF. The rearrangement joins TRBV20-1 to TRBJ1-1, with 8 bases identical to TRBD1. V lost 5 bases and J lost 0; bases outside the gene matches: 2. The CDR3 sequence is 13 residues long. The germline CDR1 and CDR2 sequences are DFQATT and SNEGSKA (reference sequence).

This clonotype showed up just a few times. The J gene is TRBJ1-2, the V gene TRBV9; D possibly corresponds to TRBD1 (6 bases). The ends were cut back, 3 bases at V and 8 bases at J, with 14 bases in the middle. In germline, CDR1 is SGDLS, CDR2 YYNGEE. This CDR3 spans 13 amino acids. For the CDR3, the DNA is TGTGCCAGCAGCGACGGACAGACCTGGGGCTACACCTTC. Translated, it gives CASSDGQTWGYTF.

This rearrangement joins TRBV2 to TRBJ1-3; D is ambiguous. Germline CDR1 reads SNHLY; CDR2 reads FYNNEI. The CDR3 runs 13 residues. The germline V and J ends were trimmed by 3 bases and 4 bases, with 7 bases remaining between them. CDR3 in DNA: TGTGCCAGCAGTGAGGCGGTGGGAAACACCATATATTTT. This gives the protein CASSEAVGNTIYF.

The chain is built from TRBV11-2 and TRBJ2-3; D not certain. The CDR3 spans 16 residues. Trimming left V 2 bases short and J 5 bases short, with 17 bases between. Germline CDR1 and CDR2: SGHAT and FQNNGV. The CDR3 coding sequence is TGTGCCAGCAGCTTACATCCATCCAACTGGGGAGATACGCAGTATTTT. Residues: CASSLHPSNWGDTQYF.